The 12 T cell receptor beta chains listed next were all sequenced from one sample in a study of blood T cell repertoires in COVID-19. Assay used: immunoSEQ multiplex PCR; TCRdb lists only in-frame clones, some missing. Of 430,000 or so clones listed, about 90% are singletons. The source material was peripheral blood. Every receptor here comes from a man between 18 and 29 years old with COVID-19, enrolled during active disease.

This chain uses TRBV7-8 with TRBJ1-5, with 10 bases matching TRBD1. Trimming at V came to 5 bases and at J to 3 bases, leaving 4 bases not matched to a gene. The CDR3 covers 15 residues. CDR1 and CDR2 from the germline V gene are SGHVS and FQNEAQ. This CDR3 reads CASSTGTGANQPQHF. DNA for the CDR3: TGTGCCAGCAGCACCGGGACAGGGGCCAATCAGCCCCAGCATTTT.

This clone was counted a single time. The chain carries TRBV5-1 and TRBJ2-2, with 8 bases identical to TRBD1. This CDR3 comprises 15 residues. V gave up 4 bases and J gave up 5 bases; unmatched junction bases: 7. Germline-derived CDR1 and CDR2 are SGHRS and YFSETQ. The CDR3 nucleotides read TGCGCCAGCAGCACAGGACAGGGATTAACCGGGGAGCTGTTTTTT. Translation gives CASSTGQGLTGELFF.

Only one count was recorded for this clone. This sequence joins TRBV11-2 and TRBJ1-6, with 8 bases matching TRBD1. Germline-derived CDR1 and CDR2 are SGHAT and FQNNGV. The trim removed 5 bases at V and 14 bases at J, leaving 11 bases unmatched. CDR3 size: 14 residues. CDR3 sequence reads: CASSPRDGTGALHF. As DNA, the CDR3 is TGTGCCAGCAGCCCAAGAGATGGGACAGGTGCCCTCCACTTT.

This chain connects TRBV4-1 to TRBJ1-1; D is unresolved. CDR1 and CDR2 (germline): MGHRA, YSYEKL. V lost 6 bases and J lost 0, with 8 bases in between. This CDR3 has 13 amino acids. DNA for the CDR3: TGCGCCAGCAGGGTTGGAGTGAACACTGAAGCTTTCTTT. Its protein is CASRVGVNTEAFF.

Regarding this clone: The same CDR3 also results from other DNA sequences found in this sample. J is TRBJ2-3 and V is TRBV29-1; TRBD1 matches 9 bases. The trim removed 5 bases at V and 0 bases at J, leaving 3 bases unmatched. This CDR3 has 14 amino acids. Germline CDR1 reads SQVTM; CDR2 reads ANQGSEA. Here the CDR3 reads CSVRTGASTDTQYF. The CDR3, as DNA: TGCAGCGTTCGGACAGGGGCTAGCACAGATACGCAGTATTTT.

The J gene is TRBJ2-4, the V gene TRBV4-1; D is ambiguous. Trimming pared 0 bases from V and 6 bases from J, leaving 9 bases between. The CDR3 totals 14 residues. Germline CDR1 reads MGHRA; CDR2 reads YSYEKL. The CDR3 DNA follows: TGCGCCAGCAGCCAAGACCGACTTCTAAACATTCAGTACTTC. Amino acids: CASSQDRLLNIQYF.

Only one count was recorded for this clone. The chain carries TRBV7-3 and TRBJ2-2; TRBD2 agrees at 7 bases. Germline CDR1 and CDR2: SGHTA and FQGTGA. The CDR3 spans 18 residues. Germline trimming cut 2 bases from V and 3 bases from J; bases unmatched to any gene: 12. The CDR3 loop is CASSLFGGSEPDTGELFF. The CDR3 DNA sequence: TGTGCCAGCAGCTTATTCGGCGGGAGTGAACCGGACACCGGGGAGCTGTTTTTT.

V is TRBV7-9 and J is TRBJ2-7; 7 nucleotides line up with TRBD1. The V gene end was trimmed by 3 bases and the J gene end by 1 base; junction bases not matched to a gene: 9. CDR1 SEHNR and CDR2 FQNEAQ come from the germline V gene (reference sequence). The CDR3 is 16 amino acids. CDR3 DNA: TGTGCCAGCAGCTTCCCGACAGGGACCCAATCCTACGAGCAGTACTTC. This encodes CASSFPTGTQSYEQYF.

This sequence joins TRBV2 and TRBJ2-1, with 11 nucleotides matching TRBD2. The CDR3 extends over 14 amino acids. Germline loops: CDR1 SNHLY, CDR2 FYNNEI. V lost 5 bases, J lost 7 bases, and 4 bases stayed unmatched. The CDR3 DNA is TGTGCCAGCAGTCCTAGCGGGAGGAATAATGAGCAGTTCTTC. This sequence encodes CASSPSGRNNEQFF. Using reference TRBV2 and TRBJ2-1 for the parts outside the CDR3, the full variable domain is EPEVTQTPSHQVTQMGQEVILRCVPISNHLYFYWYRQILGQKVEFLVSFYNNEISEKSEIFDDQFSVERPDGSNFTLKIRSTKLEDSAMYFCASSPSGRNNEQFFGPGTRLTVL.

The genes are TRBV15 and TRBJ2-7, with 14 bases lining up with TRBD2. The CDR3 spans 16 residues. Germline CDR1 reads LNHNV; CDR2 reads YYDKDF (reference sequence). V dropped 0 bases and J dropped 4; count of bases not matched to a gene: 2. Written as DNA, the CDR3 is TGTGCCACCAGCAGAGAGGGACTAGCGGGAGTGTACGAGCAGTACTTC. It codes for CATSREGLAGVYEQYF.

This chain's CDR3 is CASSLTLGLTDTQYF. The CDR3 DNA reads TGCGCCAGCAGCCTTACACTAGGGCTGACAGATACGCAGTATTTT. This chain links TRBV4-1 with TRBJ2-3, with D tentatively TRBD2 (5 bases). Trimming left V 4 bases short and J 3 bases short, with 14 bases between. Germline V gene data show CDR1 as MGHRA and CDR2 as YSYEKL. CDR3 size: 15 residues.

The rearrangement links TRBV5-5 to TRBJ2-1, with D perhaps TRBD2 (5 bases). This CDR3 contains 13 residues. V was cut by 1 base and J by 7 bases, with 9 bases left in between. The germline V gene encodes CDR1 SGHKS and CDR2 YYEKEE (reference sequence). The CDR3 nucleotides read TGTGCCAGCAGCTTGAGCGGTCGGAATGAGCAGTTCTTC. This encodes CASSLSGRNEQFF.